The 32 T cell receptor beta chains in this list originate from one sample, sequenced in a study of blood T cell repertoires in COVID-19. Data came from immunoSEQ multiplex PCR; TCRdb stores just in-frame clones and leaves some out. The data contain 140,000 to 150,000 clones, over 80% of them singletons. The sequencing sample was made of PBMCs or T cells enriched from blood (not recorded which). These receptors originate from a man aged 60 to 69 who had recovered from COVID-19.

The chain links TRBV9 to TRBJ1-5; a possible D gene is TRBD1 (5 bases). Germline-derived CDR1 and CDR2 are SGDLS and YYNGEE. With 3 bases removed from V and 4 bases from J, the gap between germline ends came to 14 bases. The CDR3 contains 15 residues. CDR3 nucleotide sequence: TGTGCCAGCAGCGCCGGGGACGGAGGGAATCAGCCCCAGCATTTT. Translated, it gives CASSAGDGGNQPQHF.

This sequence joins TRBV13 and TRBJ2-1, with D possibly being TRBD1 (7 bases). Germline CDR1 is PRHDT and CDR2 is FYEKMQ (reference sequence). Trimming shortened V by 2 bases and J by 9 bases, and 8 bases separated the two germline ends. This CDR3 spans 12 amino acids. CDR3 protein: CASSLQGGEQFF. The CDR3 DNA reads TGTGCCAGCAGCTTACAGGGGGGTGAGCAGTTCTTC.

The chain carries TRBV20-1 and TRBJ2-5; D ambiguous. CDR3 length: 10 residues. The germline gives CDR1 DFQATT, CDR2 SNEGSKA (reference sequence). The ends were cut back, 5 bases at V and 5 bases at J, with 6 bases in the middle. This chain's CDR3 is CSADWETQYF. CDR3 DNA sequence: TGCAGTGCTGACTGGGAGACCCAGTACTTC.

The gene calls are TRBV7-3 and TRBJ2-1; TRBD2 might be the D (5 bases). Per germline, CDR1 SGHTA and CDR2 FQGTGA. The CDR3 totals 15 residues. V was shortened by 3 bases and J by 1 base, with 10 bases between the two germline ends. CDR3 sequence: CASSFTSLSYNEQFF. Written as DNA, the CDR3 is TGTGCCAGCAGCTTTACTAGTCTTTCCTACAATGAGCAGTTCTTC.

The chain joins TRBV4-1 to TRBJ2-1; D may be TRBD1 (8 bases). The CDR3 spans 14 residues. Trimming shortened V by 1 base and J by 15 bases, and 19 bases separated the two germline ends. CDR1 is MGHRA, CDR2 YSYEKL, per germline. The CDR3 is CASSQAGGPVAGFF. In DNA form, the CDR3 reads TGCGCCAGCAGCCAAGCAGGGGGCCCAGTAGCGGGGTTCTTC.

V gene TRBV3-1 (or the pseudogene TRBV3-2) combines with J gene TRBJ1-3, with D possibly being TRBD1 (5 bases). Germline loops: CDR1 LGHDT, CDR2 YNNKEL (reference sequence). The V and J ends lost 4 bases and 3 bases respectively, with 10 bases between them. This CDR3 region has 14 residues. The CDR3 is CASSPPGLGNTIYF. CDR3 coding DNA: TGTGCCAGCAGCCCCCCGGGACTTGGAAACACCATATATTTT.

The chain's CDR3 is CASSGEYGAYEQYF. Here the CDR3 DNA reads TGTGCCAGCTCAGGGGAGTATGGGGCCTACGAGCAGTACTTC. The rearrangement uses TRBV18 and TRBJ2-7, with D possibly matching TRBD2 (5 bases). The germline gives CDR1 KGHSH, CDR2 LQKENI. The CDR3 totals 14 residues. V shed 5 bases and J shed 2 bases, with 13 bases lying between them.

V and J are TRBV30 and TRBJ1-1; 10 bases map to TRBD1. From germline, CDR1 is GTSNPN and CDR2 SVGIG (reference sequence). The CDR3 totals 15 residues. The V gene end was trimmed by 4 bases and the J gene end by 2 bases; junction bases not matched to a gene: 7. CDR3 nucleotides: TGTGCCTGGATTGATTGGGACAGGGGAAACACTGAAGCTTTCTTT. Amino acids: CAWIDWDRGNTEAFF.

The chain employs TRBV19 and TRBJ1-5, with TRBD1 as a possible D gene (6 bases). The CDR3 totals 15 residues. CDR1 is LNHDA and CDR2 is SQIVND in the germline V gene (reference sequence). Trimming shortened V by 7 bases and J by 2 bases, and 15 bases separated the two germline ends. The CDR3 sequence: CASTEGGAGNQPQHF. CDR3 coding DNA: TGTGCCAGTACGGAGGGGGGGGCTGGCAATCAGCCCCAGCATTTT.

J is TRBJ1-3 and V is TRBV12-3 or TRBV12-4, with D uncertain. This CDR3 has 11 residues. V was clipped by 7 bases and J by 8 bases, with 9 bases between them. DNA for the CDR3: TGTGCCAGCAAGATGGGAGACACCATATATTTT. The encoded protein is CASKMGDTIYF.

The chain couples TRBV2 to TRBJ2-2, with D maybe TRBD1 (5 bases). The CDR3 covers 14 residues. Trimming left V 6 bases short and J 3 bases short, with 11 bases between. Germline CDR1 and CDR2: SNHLY and FYNNEI. CDR3 amino acids: CASSGQGYTGELFF. The CDR3 nucleotides are TGTGCCAGCAGCGGTCAGGGTTACACCGGGGAGCTGTTTTTT.

The gene calls are TRBV6-5 and TRBJ1-3; D may be TRBD1 (5 bases). V was cut by 8 bases and J by 0 bases, with 14 bases left in between. The CDR3 loop spans 15 amino acids. Per the germline V gene, CDR1 is MNHEY and CDR2 is SVGAGI. As DNA, the CDR3 is TGTGCCAGCGGCCGGGACTCCCACTCTGGAAACACCATATATTTT. As protein: CASGRDSHSGNTIYF.

The V and J genes are TRBV6-5 and TRBJ2-7, with D possibly TRBD1 on 6 matching bases. With 7 bases removed from V and 2 bases from J, the gap between germline ends came to 15 bases. The CDR3 is 14 amino acids. In germline, CDR1 is MNHEY, CDR2 SVGAGI. The CDR3 reads CASNSWDIPYEQYF. For the CDR3, the DNA is TGTGCCAGCAACTCCTGGGACATCCCCTACGAGCAGTACTTC.

The gene calls are TRBV7-6 and TRBJ2-7; 15 bases agree with TRBD2. The V gene's germline CDR1 is SGHVS and CDR2 FNYEAQ. The trim removed 5 bases at V and 2 bases at J, leaving 13 bases unmatched. CDR3 size: 19 residues. In DNA, the CDR3 is TGTGCCAGCAGCCTAAGCCCAGGACTAGCGGGAGGGCGAGCCTACGAGCAGTACTTC. Residues: CASSLSPGLAGGRAYEQYF.

There are a few counts of this clone. The rearrangement uses TRBV12-3 or TRBV12-4 and TRBJ2-7, with a weak D call TRBD2 (6 bases). The CDR3 runs to 11 residues. With 8 bases removed from V and 3 bases from J, the gap between germline ends came to 8 bases. The CDR3: CASRLDYEQYF. The CDR3 DNA follows: TGTGCCAGCCGACTAGACTACGAGCAGTACTTC.

The J gene is TRBJ1-4, the V gene TRBV5-4, with D perhaps matching TRBD1 (6 bases). Germline V CDR1 and CDR2: SGHNT, YYREEE (reference sequence). CDR3 size: 15 residues. Trimming cost V 3 bases and J 0 bases, with 9 bases left between them. The CDR3 here is CASSSTGATNEKLFF. CDR3 in DNA: TGTGCCAGCAGCTCGACAGGTGCAACTAATGAAAAACTGTTTTTT.

The chain has TRBV30 and TRBJ1-2; 8 nucleotides match TRBD1. This CDR3 spans 13 amino acids. The J segment lost 10 bases and the V segment lost 2 bases, leaving 9 bases of the junction unmatched. From germline, CDR1 is GTSNPN and CDR2 SVGIG (reference sequence). This CDR3 is CAWSHLDRVIYTF. CDR3 sequence (DNA): TGTGCCTGGAGTCACCTGGACAGGGTGATCTACACCTTC. Full variable domain (rest looked up from reference TRBV30 and TRBJ1-2): SQTIHQWPATLVQPVGSPLSLECTVEGTSNPNLYWYRQAAGRGLQLLFYSVGIGQISSEVPQNLSASRPQDRQFILSSKKLLLSDSGFYLCAWSHLDRVIYTFGSGTRLTVV.

The chain recombines TRBV28 with TRBJ2-7; D may be TRBD1 (6 bases). The CDR3 extends over 13 amino acids. Germline assignment: CDR1 MDHEN and CDR2 SYDVKM. Trimming removed 5 bases at V and 2 bases at J, with 10 bases between. The CDR3 nucleotides read TGTGCCAGCAGTCTGTACAGGGCCTACGAGCAGTACTTC. Translated, it gives CASSLYRAYEQYF.

The V call is TRBV15, the J call TRBJ2-2, with D uncertain. This CDR3 region has 14 residues. Germline assignment: CDR1 LNHNV and CDR2 YYDKDF (reference sequence). The germline V and J ends were trimmed by 8 bases and 3 bases, with 13 bases remaining between them. CDR3: CATALPRDTGELFF. The CDR3 DNA reads as TGTGCCACCGCTCTCCCTCGCGACACCGGGGAGCTGTTTTTT.

This chain links TRBV9 with TRBJ2-1; D gene uncertain. Germline-derived CDR1 and CDR2 are SGDLS and YYNGEE. This CDR3 has 10 residues. V shed 4 bases and J shed 9 bases, with 5 bases lying between them. The CDR3 is CASSRSEQFF. CDR3 bases: TGTGCCAGCAGCCGTAGTGAGCAGTTCTTC.

This chain links TRBV7-8 with TRBJ2-5; no reliable D call. The V and J ends lost 4 bases and 3 bases respectively, with 6 bases between them. CDR1 and CDR2 from the germline V gene are SGHVS and FQNEAQ. The CDR3 contains 12 residues. CDR3 in DNA: TGTGCCAGCAGCTCTCAGAAAGAGACCCAGTACTTC. This sequence encodes CASSSQKETQYF.

The gene calls are TRBV2 and TRBJ2-7; 8 positions match TRBD1. Germline V gene lookup returns CDR1 SNHLY and CDR2 FYNNEI. The CDR3 length is 15 residues. Unmatched junction bases numbered 11, after V lost 7 bases and J lost 3 bases. The CDR3 region is CASTSYPGTGYEQYF. The CDR3 nucleotides read TGTGCCAGCACTTCATACCCCGGGACAGGCTACGAGCAGTACTTC.

The CDR3 DNA reads as TGTGCCAGTCAGACAGGGGTCCACGAGCAGTACTTC. This codes for CASQTGVHEQYF. The rearrangement joins TRBV2 to TRBJ2-7, with 8 bases identical to TRBD1. The V and J ends lost 9 bases and 5 bases, in that order; junction bases with no gene match: 6. The CDR3 contains 12 residues. CDR1 and CDR2 (germline): SNHLY, FYNNEI.

This chain joins TRBV29-1 and TRBJ2-5, with 9 nucleotides matching TRBD1. V shed 7 bases, J shed 5 bases, and the junction held 8 bases outside the gene matches. The germline V gene has CDR1 SQVTM and CDR2 ANQGSEA. CDR3 length equals 13 residues. CDR3: CSAGQGPGETQYF. CDR3 bases: TGCAGCGCTGGACAGGGGCCAGGGGAGACCCAGTACTTC.

The V gene is TRBV29-1, the J gene TRBJ1-1, with TRBD1 identical over 12 bases. The junction had 2 bases not matched to a gene; V was cut back by 6 bases and J by 9 bases. The CDR3 has 11 amino acids. Germline lookup yields CDR1 SQVTM and CDR2 ANQGSEA. In DNA, the CDR3 is TGCAGCGTGAGGGACAGGGGGCAAGCTTTCTTT. Amino acids: CSVRDRGQAFF.

This clone appeared once. The chain joins TRBV2 to TRBJ1-1; maybe TRBD1 (6 bases). The CDR3 totals 14 residues. Deletions cut 7 bases from V and 1 base from J, with 13 bases between. Germline loops: CDR1 SNHLY, CDR2 FYNNEI. CDR3 nucleotides: TGTGCCAGCACCGTTGAAGGGGGGAACACTGAAGCTTTCTTT. Its protein product is CASTVEGGNTEAFF.

This clone was seen once. The gene calls are TRBV29-1 and TRBJ2-5; weak D call: TRBD2 (6 bases). The V end was cut by 6 bases, the J end by 5 bases, with 19 bases between. This CDR3 contains 14 residues. Per germline, CDR1 SQVTM and CDR2 ANQGSEA. CDR3 coding DNA: TGCAGCGTCCCCTCCGGCGGGGCGGGCGAGACCCAGTACTTC. It codes for CSVPSGGAGETQYF.

V usage is TRBV5-6 and J usage is TRBJ1-2; D is uncertain. The V end lost 6 bases, the J end lost 2 bases, and 11 bases lay between the germline ends. Looked up from germline, CDR1 is SGHDT and CDR2 is YYEEEE. The CDR3 loop spans 13 amino acids. The CDR3 DNA sequence: TGTGCCAGCAATCAGGATCCAAACTATGGCTACACCTTC. Its translation: CASNQDPNYGYTF.

The V call is TRBV7-3, the J call TRBJ2-1; maybe TRBD2 (6 bases). The germline gives CDR1 SGHTA, CDR2 FQGTGA. V was shortened by 5 bases and J by 0 bases, with 8 bases between the two germline ends. This CDR3 region has 14 residues. CDR3 bases: TGTGCCAGCAGCCGGGAGCCCTCCTACAATGAGCAGTTCTTC. The encoded protein is CASSREPSYNEQFF.

The J gene is TRBJ2-7, the V gene TRBV7-9, with a weak D call TRBD1 (5 bases). Germline CDR1 is SEHNR and CDR2 is FQNEAQ (reference sequence). The V end lost 8 bases, the J end lost 0 bases, and 14 bases lay between the germline ends. The CDR3 spans 14 residues. CDR3 in amino acids: CASEERDSSYEQYF. The CDR3 DNA is TGTGCCAGCGAAGAGCGAGACAGCTCCTACGAGCAGTACTTC.

This chain joins TRBV10-3 and TRBJ2-7; TRBD1 agrees at 10 bases. CDR1 and CDR2 from the germline V gene are ENHRY and SYGVKD. The CDR3 spans 12 residues. V lost 10 bases and J lost 5; bases outside the gene matches: 5. DNA of the CDR3: TGTGCCACGACAGGGGGCTCGCACGAGCAGTACTTC. Protein product: CATTGGSHEQYF.

The chain joins TRBV6-5 to TRBJ2-3; unclear D gene. CDR3 length: 14 residues. Trimming left V 6 bases short and J 0 bases short, with 10 bases between. Germline CDR1 is MNHEY and CDR2 is SVGAGI. The CDR3 DNA reads as TGTGCCAGCAGCTTATTGGCTAGCACAGATACGCAGTATTTT. Amino acids: CASSLLASTDTQYF.